The 13 T cell receptor beta chains below all came from one sample that was sequenced in a study of response to subunit inactivated influenza vaccine. TCRdb redid the calling of the RT-PCR reads with MiXCR, one entry per CDR3 protein. The sample holds hundreds of thousands of distinct CDR3 sequences; 18% are singletons and the top ten take approximately 11%. The material was PBMCs from blood, obtained 5 to 6 days after vaccination. The receptor set was obtained from a man aged 50 to 60 who received an inactivated influenza vaccine.

The chain recombines TRBV12-3 or TRBV12-4 with TRBJ2-1; D uncertain. The CDR3 runs 12 residues. V dropped 2 bases and J dropped 12 bases, with 11 bases sitting between them. For the CDR3, the DNA is TGTGCCAGCAGTTTAATGAGGCCCGGGCAGTTCTTC. Protein product: CASSLMRPGQFF.

This clonotype was observed a handful of times. This sequence joins TRBV7-9 and TRBJ2-7; D remains ambiguous. The CDR3 is 16 residues long. Trimming left V 0 bases short and J 0 bases short, with 12 bases between. CDR1 SEHNR and CDR2 FQNEAQ come from the germline V gene (reference sequence). The CDR3 DNA reads as TGTGCCAGCAGCTTAGCGCAAGCAGGTGACTCCTACGAGCAGTACTTC. Translation: CASSLAQAGDSYEQYF.

This clonotype was counted between two and nine times. V usage is TRBV20-1 and J usage is TRBJ2-3, with 8 bases matching TRBD1. Losses at the gene ends were 3 bases for V and 3 bases for J; bases not matched to a gene: 5. The CDR3 totals 14 residues. Germline loops: CDR1 DFQATT, CDR2 SNEGSKA (reference sequence). The CDR3, as DNA: TGCAGTGCTAGGAACAGGGGGGTGACAGATACGCAGTATTTT. This gives the protein CSARNRGVTDTQYF.

This clonotype was counted many times. This chain links TRBV7-2 with TRBJ2-5; 8 bases are shared with TRBD2. Germline V lookup: CDR1 SGHTA, CDR2 FQGNSA. CDR3 length equals 15 residues. Trimming removed 4 bases from V and 1 base from J; junction bases left unmatched: 5. The CDR3 region has the DNA TGTGCCAGCAGCTCGGACGCGGGGGGCCAAGAGACCCAGTACTTC. Protein: CASSSDAGGQETQYF. Full variable domain (outside the CDR3, taken from reference TRBV7-2 and TRBJ2-5): GAGVSQSPSNKVTEKGKDVELRCDPISGHTALYWYRQSLGQGLEFLIYFQGNSAPDKSGLPSDRFSAERTGGSVSTLTIQRTQQEDSAVYLCASSSDAGGQETQYFGPGTRLLVL.

This clonotype occurred a few times. The chain recombines TRBV20-1 with TRBJ1-6; 11 nucleotides line up with TRBD1. CDR3 length: 13 residues. The J segment lost 10 bases and the V segment lost 6 bases, leaving 5 bases of the junction unmatched. CDR1 and CDR2 (germline): DFQATT, SNEGSKA (reference sequence). CDR3 sequence reads: CSAWTGGRSPLHF. In DNA, the CDR3 is TGCAGTGCCTGGACAGGGGGCAGATCACCCCTCCACTTT.

V usage is TRBV7-9 and J usage is TRBJ2-5; D gene uncertain. Per the germline V gene, CDR1 is SEHNR and CDR2 is FQNEAQ (reference sequence). The V gene lost 2 bases and the J gene lost 7 bases, with 14 bases spanning the gap. This CDR3 has 14 residues. The CDR3 DNA sequence: TGTGCCAGCAGCTTATCCCACGACGGCGGGACCCAGTACTTC. Its translation is CASSLSHDGGTQYF.

The chain joins TRBV5-8 to TRBJ1-1; no reliable D call. The CDR3 length is 12 residues. Germline lookup yields CDR1 SGHTS and CDR2 YDEGEE. Trimming left V 2 bases short and J 11 bases short, with 13 bases between. In DNA, the CDR3 is TGTGCCAGCAGCTTCGCGGGCCAAGGGGCTTTCTTT. It is translated as CASSFAGQGAFF.

The J gene is TRBJ2-1, the V gene TRBV4-3, with 8 positions matching TRBD2. The CDR3 length is 14 residues. The V segment lost 1 base and the J segment 12 bases; nucleotides outside the gene matches: 8. Germline loops: CDR1 LGHNA, CDR2 YSLEER. The CDR3 DNA is TGCGCCAGCAGCCAAGTGCGGGGGGATTGGGTGCAGTTCTTC. This translates into CASSQVRGDWVQFF.

The chain recombines TRBV27 with TRBJ2-5; possibly TRBD1 for D (5 bases). CDR3 length equals 14 residues. The germline V gene encodes CDR1 MNHEY and CDR2 SMNVEV (reference sequence). Trimming shortened V by 6 bases and J by 4 bases, and 15 bases separated the two germline ends. Here the CDR3 reads CASRISFGAETQYF. The DNA for the CDR3 is TGTGCCAGCAGAATTAGTTTTGGGGCAGAGACCCAGTACTTC.

This clonotype was observed a few times. The V gene is TRBV6-2 or TRBV6-3, the J gene TRBJ2-7; TRBD2 is a possible D gene (6 bases). Between the trimmed V and J ends, which lost 10 bases and 1 base, there was a span of 11 bases. This CDR3 region has 12 residues. Germline V CDR1 and CDR2: MNHEY, SVGEGT. CDR3 in amino acids: CATRDFSYEQYF. The CDR3 region has the DNA TGTGCCACCCGGGACTTTTCCTACGAGCAGTACTTC.

This clonotype was picked up a small number of times. The chain uses TRBV6-5 and TRBJ2-1, with 12 nucleotides matching TRBD2. Losses at the gene ends were 2 bases for V and 8 bases for J; bases not matched to a gene: 13. The CDR3 runs to 18 residues. From germline, CDR1 is MNHEY and CDR2 SVGAGI. In DNA form, the CDR3 reads TGTGCCAGCAGTTACCCCCTTTCCGGACTAGCGGGAAGGTATGAGCAGTTCTTC. It specifies CASSYPLSGLAGRYEQFF.

Written as DNA, the CDR3 is TGTGCCAGCACCTCTGGCCCCGTCCTGACTTTC. Amino acids: CASTSGPVLTF. The chain is built from TRBV28 and TRBJ2-6; D gene unclear. Germline CDR1 MDHEN, CDR2 SYDVKM. Trimming left V 7 bases short and J 12 bases short, with 10 bases between. There are 11 residues in the CDR3.

The CDR3 sequence: CSVAGLARYQETQYF. The DNA for the CDR3 is TGCAGCGTAGCGGGACTAGCAAGGTACCAAGAGACCCAGTACTTC. The chain has TRBV29-1 and TRBJ2-5; 9 nucleotides agree with TRBD2. Germline V gene lookup returns CDR1 SQVTM and CDR2 ANQGSEA. Trimming took 6 bases from V and 0 from J; bases not matched to a gene: 8. This CDR3 comprises 15 residues.